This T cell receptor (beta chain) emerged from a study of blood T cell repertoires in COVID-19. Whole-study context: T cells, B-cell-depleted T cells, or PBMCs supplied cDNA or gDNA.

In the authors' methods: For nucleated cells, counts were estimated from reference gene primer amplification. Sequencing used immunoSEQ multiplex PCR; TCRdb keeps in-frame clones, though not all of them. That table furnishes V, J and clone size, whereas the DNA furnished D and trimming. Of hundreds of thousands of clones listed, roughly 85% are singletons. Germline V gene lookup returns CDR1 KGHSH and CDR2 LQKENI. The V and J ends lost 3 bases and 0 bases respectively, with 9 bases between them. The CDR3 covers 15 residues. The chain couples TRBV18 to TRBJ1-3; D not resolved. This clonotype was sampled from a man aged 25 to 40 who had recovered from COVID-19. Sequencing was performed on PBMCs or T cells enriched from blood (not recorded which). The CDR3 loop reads CASSPGSHSGNTIYF. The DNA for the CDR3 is TGTGCCAGCTCACCGGGCTCTCACTCTGGAAACACCATATATTTT.